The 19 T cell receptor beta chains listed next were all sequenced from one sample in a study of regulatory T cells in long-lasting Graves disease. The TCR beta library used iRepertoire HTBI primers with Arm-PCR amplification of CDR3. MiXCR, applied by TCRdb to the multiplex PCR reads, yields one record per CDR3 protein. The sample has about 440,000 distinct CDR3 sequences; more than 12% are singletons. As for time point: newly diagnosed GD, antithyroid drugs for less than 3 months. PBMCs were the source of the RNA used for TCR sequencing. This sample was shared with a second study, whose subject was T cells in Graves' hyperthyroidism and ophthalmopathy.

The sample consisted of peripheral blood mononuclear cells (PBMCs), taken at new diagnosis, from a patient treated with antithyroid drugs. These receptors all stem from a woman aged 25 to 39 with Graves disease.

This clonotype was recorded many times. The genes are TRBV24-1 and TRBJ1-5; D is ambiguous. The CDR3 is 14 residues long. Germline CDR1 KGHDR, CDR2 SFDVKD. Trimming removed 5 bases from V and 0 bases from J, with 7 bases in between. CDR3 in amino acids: CATSALGSNQPQHF. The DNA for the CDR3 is TGTGCCACCAGTGCGCTGGGTAGCAATCAGCCCCAGCATTTT.

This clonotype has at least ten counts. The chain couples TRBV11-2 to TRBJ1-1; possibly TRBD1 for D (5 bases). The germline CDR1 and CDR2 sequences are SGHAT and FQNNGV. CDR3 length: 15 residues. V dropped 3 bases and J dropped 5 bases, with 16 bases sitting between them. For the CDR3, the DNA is TGTGCCAGCAGCTTGAGAGCGGCGGGGGGGACTGAAGCTTTCTTT. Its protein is CASSLRAAGGTEAFF.

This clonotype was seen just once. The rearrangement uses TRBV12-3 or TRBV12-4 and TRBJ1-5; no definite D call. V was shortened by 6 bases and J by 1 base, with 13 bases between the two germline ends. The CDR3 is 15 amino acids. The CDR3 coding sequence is TGTGCCAGCAGGCCCCGGGGTGGGAGCAATCAGCCCCAGCATTTT. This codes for CASRPRGGSNQPQHF.

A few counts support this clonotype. CDR3 loop: CASRLQGNTEAFF. CDR3 sequence (DNA): TGTGCCAGCAGACTGCAGGGGAACACTGAAGCTTTCTTT. The chain is built from TRBV7-9 and TRBJ1-1; tentatively, D is TRBD1 (5 bases). CDR3 size: 13 residues. The V gene lost 6 bases and the J gene lost 1 base, with 9 bases spanning the gap. Germline assignment: CDR1 SEHNR and CDR2 FQNEAQ (reference sequence).

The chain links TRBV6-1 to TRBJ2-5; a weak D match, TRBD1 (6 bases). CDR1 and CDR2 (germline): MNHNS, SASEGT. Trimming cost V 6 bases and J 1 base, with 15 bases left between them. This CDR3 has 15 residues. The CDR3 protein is CASSLKLGGQETQYF. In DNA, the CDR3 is TGTGCCAGCAGCTTAAAACTAGGGGGCCAAGAGACCCAGTACTTC.

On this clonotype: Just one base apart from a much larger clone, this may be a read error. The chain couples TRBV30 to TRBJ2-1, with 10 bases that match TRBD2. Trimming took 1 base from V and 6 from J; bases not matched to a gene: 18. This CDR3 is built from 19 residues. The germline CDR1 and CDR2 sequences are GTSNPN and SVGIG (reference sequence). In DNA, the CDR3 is TGTGCCTGGAGTGGCCCACTAGCGGGACCAACCACGTTTGGCAATGAGCAGTTCTTC. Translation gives CAWSGPLAGPTTFGNEQFF.

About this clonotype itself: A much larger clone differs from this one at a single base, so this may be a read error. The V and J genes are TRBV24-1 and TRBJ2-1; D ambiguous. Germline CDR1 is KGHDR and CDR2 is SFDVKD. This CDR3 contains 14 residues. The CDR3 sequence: CAASDLFSYNEQFF. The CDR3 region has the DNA TGTGCCGCCAGTGATTTGTTCTCCTACAATGAGCAGTTCTTC.

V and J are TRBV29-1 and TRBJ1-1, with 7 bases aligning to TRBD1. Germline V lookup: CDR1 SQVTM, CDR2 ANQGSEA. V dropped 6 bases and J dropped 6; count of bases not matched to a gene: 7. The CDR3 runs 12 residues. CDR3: CSVYRGRPEAFF. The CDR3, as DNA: TGCAGCGTATACAGGGGACGGCCTGAAGCTTTCTTT.

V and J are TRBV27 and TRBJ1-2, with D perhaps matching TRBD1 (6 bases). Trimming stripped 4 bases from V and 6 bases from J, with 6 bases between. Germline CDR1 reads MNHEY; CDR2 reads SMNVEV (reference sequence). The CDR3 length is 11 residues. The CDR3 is CASSSGDGYTF. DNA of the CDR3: TGTGCCAGCAGTTCAGGGGATGGCTACACCTTC.

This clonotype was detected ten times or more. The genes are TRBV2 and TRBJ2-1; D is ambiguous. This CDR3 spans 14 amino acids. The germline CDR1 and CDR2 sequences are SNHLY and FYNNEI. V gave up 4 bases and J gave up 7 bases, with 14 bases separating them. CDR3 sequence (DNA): TGTGCCAGCAGTGTGGGTCGGGCCGTAAATGAGCAGTTCTTC. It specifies CASSVGRAVNEQFF.

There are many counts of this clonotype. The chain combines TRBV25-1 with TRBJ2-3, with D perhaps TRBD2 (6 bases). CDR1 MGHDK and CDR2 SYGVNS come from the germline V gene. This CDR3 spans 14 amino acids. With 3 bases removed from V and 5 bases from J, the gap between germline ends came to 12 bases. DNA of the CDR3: TGTGCCAGCAGTGAGGCTCGGGGGATAGATACGCAGTATTTT. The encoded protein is CASSEARGIDTQYF.

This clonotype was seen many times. CDR3 region: CASSFVLGLNYGYTF. Written as DNA, the CDR3 is TGTGCCAGCAGTTTTGTACTGGGACTGAACTATGGCTACACCTTC. This chain uses TRBV28 with TRBJ1-2; TRBD1 might be the D (5 bases). V lost 3 bases and J lost 2, with 13 bases in between. The CDR3 runs to 15 residues. Per the germline V gene, CDR1 is MDHEN and CDR2 is SYDVKM.

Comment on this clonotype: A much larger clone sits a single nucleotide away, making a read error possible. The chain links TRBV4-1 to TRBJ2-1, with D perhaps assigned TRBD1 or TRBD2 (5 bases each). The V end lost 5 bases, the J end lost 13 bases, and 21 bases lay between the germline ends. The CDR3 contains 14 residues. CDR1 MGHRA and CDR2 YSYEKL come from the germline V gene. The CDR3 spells CASSLAVLGETQFF. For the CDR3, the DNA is TGCGCCAGCAGCTTGGCAGTCCTGGGGGAGACCCAGTTCTTC.

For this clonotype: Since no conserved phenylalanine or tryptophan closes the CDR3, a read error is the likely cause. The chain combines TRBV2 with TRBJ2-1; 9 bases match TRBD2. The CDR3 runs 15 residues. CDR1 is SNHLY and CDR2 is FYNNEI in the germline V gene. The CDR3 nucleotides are TGTGCCGGCAGTGAATTAGCGGGAGACCTCAATGAGCAGTTCCTC. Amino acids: CAGSELAGDLNEQFL.

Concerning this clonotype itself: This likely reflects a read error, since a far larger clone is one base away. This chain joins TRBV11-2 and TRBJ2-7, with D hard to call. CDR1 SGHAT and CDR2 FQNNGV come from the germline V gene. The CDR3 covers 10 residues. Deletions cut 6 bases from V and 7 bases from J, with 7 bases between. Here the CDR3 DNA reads TGTGCCAGCAGTCGTGGTGAGCAGTACTTC. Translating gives CASSRGEQYF.

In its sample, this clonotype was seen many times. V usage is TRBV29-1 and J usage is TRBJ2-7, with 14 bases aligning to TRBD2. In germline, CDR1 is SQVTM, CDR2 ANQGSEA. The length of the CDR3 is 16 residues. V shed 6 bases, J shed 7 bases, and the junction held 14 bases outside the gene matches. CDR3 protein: CSVLGTSGSAGEEQYF. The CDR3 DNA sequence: TGCAGCGTCCTAGGGACTAGCGGGAGCGCCGGGGAGGAGCAGTACTTC.

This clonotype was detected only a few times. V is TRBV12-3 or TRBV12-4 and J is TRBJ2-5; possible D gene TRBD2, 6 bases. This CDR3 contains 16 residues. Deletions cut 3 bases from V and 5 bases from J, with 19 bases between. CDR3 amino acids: CASSFETGVGHETQYF. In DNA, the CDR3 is TGTGCCAGCAGTTTCGAGACGGGAGTGGGGCACGAGACCCAGTACTTC.

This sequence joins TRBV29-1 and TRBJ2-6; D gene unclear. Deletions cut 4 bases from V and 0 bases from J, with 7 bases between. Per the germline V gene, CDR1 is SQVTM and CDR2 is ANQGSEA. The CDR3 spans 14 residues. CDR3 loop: CSVVPSSGANVLTF. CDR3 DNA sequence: TGCAGCGTTGTACCGAGCTCTGGGGCCAACGTCCTGACTTTC.

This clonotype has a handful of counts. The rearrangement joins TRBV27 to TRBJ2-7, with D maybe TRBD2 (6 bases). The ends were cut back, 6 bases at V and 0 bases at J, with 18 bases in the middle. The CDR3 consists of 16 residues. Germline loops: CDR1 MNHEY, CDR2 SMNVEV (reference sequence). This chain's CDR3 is CASSLSPAGGSYEQYF. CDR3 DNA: TGTGCCAGCAGCCTTTCCCCAGCGGGCGGCTCCTACGAGCAGTACTTC.